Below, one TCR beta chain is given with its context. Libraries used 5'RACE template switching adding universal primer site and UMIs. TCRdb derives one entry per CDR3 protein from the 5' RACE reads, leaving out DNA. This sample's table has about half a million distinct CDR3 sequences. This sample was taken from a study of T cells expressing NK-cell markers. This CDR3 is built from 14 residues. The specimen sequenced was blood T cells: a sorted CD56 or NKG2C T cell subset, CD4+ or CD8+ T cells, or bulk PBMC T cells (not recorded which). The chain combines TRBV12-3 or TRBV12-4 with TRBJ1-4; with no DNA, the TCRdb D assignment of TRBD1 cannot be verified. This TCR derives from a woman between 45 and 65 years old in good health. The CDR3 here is CASSFRPTGEKLFF.